This TCR beta chain was captured by sequencing in a study of cytomegalovirus exposure and HLA in healthy donors. In the PCR, 60 Vbeta and 13 Jbeta primers were used. Sequenced by immunoSEQ multiplex PCR; TCRdb stores in-frame clones only, minus some. The sample shows roughly 150,000 clones, approximately 73% of them seen only once. The V gene end was trimmed by 1 base and the J gene end by 10 bases; junction bases not matched to a gene: 6. This CDR3 has 15 residues. Germline V gives CDR1 SGDLS, CDR2 YYNGEE. A remark on this clone: Its antigen is still unknown.

Study results and limitations: A link between a missense DCLRE1C variant and TCR beta V- and J-gene trimming emerged from a later analysis. In most subjects, TCR beta sequences reportedly gave accurate predictions of HLA-A and HLA-B alleles. HLA allele associations emerged for under 20,000 TCR beta sequences in a later analysis, at 0.05 false discovery rate.

The clonotype comes from a woman aged 18 to 35 in good health and CMV-seropositive. The sequencing input was PBMCs. This chain connects TRBV9 to TRBJ2-7; TRBD2 aligns across 15 bases. CDR3 region: CASSVSQGLAGGQYF. CDR3 DNA sequence: TGTGCCAGCAGCGTATCCCAGGGACTAGCGGGGGGACAGTACTTC.